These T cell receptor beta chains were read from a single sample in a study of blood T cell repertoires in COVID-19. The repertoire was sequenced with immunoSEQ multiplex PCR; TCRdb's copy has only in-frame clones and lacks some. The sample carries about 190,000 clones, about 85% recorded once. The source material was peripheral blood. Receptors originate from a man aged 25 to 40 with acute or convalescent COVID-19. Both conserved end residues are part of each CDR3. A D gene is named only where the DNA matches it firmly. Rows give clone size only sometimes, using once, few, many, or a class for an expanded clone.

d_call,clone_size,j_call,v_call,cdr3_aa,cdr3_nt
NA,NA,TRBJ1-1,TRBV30,CAWSPGGVTEAFF,TGTGCCTGGAGTCCGGGAGGGGTCACTGAAGCTTTCTTT
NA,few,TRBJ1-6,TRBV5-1,CASSFVPLNRNVISPLHF,TGCGCCAGCAGCTTTGTCCCTCTAAACAGGAACGTGATTTCACCCCTCCACTTT
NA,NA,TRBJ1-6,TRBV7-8,CASSDLALNNSPLHF,TGTGCCAGCTCTGACCTAGCATTAAATAATTCACCCCTCCACTTT
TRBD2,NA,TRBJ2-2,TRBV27,CASSSPAGGATGELFF,TGTGCCAGCAGTTCCCCAGCCGGGGGGGCCACCGGGGAGCTGTTTTTT
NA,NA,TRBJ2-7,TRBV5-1,CASGINDEQYF,TGCGCCAGCGGCATTAACGACGAGCAGTACTTC
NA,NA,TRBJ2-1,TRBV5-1,CASSLGPDRYYNEQFF,TGCGCCAGCAGCTTGGGTCCGGACAGATACTACAATGAGCAGTTCTTC
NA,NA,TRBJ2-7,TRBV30,CAWAGQQHEQYF,TGTGCCTGGGCGGGACAGCAACACGAGCAGTACTTC
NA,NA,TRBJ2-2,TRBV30,CAGGTSANTGELFF,TGTGCCGGGGGCACTAGCGCGAACACCGGGGAGCTGTTTTTT
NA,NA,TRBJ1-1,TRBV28,CASSQIGGGPTEAFF,TGTGCCAGCAGTCAAATCGGCGGGGGACCCACTGAAGCTTTCTTT
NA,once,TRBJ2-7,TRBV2,CASTPTTPLWALYEQYF,TGTGCCAGCACCCCAACAACCCCCCTGTGGGCCCTCTACGAGCAGTACTTC
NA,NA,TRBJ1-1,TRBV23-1,CASNPRGSTEAFF,TGCGCCAGCAATCCCAGGGGTAGCACTGAAGCTTTCTTT
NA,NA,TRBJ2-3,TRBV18,CASSPQTGRPDTQYF,TGTGCCAGCTCACCACAGACAGGGAGGCCAGATACGCAGTATTTT
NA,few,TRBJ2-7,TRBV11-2,CASSVSGGFYEQYF,TGTGCCAGCAGCGTTAGCGGAGGTTTCTACGAGCAGTACTTC
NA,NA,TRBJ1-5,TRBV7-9,CASSLTGGNQPQHF,TGTGCCAGCAGCTTAACAGGAGGGAATCAGCCCCAGCATTTT
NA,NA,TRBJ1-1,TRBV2,CASRGGTPYTEAFF,TGTGCCAGCAGAGGTGGGACACCATACACTGAAGCTTTCTTT